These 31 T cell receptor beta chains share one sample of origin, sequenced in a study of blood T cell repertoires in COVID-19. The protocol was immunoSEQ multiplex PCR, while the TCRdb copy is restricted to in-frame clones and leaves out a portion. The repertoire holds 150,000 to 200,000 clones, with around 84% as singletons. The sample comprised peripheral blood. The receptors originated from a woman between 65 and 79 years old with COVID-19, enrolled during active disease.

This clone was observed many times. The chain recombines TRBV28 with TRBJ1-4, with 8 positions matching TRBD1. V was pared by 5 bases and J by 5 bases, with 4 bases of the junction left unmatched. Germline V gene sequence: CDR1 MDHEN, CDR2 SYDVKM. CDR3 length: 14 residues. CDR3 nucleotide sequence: TGTGCCAGCAGTGACAGGGGTAAAAATGAAAAACTGTTTTTT. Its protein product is CASSDRGKNEKLFF.

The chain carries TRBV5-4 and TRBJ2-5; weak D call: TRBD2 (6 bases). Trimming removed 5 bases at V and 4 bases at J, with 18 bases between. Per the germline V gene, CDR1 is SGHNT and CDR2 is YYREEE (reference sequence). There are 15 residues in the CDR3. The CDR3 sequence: CASSLWVGTPETQYF. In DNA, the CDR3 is TGTGCCAGCAGTTTGTGGGTGGGGACTCCAGAGACCCAGTACTTC.

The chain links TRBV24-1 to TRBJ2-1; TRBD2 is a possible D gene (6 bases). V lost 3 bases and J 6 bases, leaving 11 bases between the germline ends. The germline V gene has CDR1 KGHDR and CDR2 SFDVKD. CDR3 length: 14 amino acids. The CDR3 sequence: CATSDAGLTNEQFF. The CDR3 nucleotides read TGTGCCACCAGTGATGCGGGACTCACCAATGAGCAGTTCTTC.

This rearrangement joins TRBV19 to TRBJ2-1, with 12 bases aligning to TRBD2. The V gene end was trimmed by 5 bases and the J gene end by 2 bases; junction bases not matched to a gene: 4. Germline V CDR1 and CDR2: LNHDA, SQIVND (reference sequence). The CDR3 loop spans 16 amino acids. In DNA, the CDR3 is TGTGCCAGTAGTTTCCGACTAGCGGGAGCCTACAATGAGCAGTTCTTC. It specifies CASSFRLAGAYNEQFF. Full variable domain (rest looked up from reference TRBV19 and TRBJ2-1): DGGITQSPKYLFRKEGQNVTLSCEQNLNHDAMYWYRQDPGQGLRLIYYSQIVNDFQKGDIAEGYSVSREKKESFPLTVTSAQKNPTAFYLCASSFRLAGAYNEQFFGPGTRLTVL.

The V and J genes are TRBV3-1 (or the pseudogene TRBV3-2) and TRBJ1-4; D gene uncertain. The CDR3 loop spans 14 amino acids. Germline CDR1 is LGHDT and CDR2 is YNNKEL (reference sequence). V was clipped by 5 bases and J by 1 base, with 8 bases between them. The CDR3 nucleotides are TGTGCCAGCAGCTGGTACGGAACTAATGAAAAACTGTTTTTT. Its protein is CASSWYGTNEKLFF.

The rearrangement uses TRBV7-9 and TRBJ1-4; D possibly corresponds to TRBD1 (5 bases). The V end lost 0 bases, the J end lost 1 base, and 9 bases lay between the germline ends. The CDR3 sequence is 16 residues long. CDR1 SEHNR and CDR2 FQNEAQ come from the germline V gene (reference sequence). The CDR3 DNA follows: TGTGCCAGCAGCTTAGCGCAAGGGGAAACTAATGAAAAACTGTTTTTT. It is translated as CASSLAQGETNEKLFF.

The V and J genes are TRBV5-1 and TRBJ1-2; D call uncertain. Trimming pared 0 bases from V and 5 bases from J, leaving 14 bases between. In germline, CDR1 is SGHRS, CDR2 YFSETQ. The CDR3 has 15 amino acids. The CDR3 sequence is CASSLEVPSVYGYTF. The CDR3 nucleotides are TGCGCCAGCAGCTTGGAAGTACCCTCGGTATATGGCTACACCTTC.

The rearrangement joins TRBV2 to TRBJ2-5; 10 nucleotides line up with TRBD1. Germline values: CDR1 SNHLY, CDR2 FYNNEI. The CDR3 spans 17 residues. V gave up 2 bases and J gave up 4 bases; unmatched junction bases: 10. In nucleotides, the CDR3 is TGTGCCAGCAGTGAAAGGGAGTGGGGACAGGGGCGAGAGACCCAGTACTTC. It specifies CASSEREWGQGRETQYF.

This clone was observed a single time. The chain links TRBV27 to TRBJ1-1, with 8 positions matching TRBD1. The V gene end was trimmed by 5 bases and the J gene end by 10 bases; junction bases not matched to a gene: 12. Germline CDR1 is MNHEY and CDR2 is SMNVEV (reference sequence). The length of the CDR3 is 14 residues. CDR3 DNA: TGTGCCAGCAGTGCAACTTCCGGGACAGGTCGAGCTTTCTTT. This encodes CASSATSGTGRAFF.

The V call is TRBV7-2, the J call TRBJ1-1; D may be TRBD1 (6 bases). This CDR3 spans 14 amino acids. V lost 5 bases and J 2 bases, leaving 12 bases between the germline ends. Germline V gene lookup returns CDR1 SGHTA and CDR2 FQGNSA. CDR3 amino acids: CASSPRDINTEAFF. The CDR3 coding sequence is TGTGCCAGCAGCCCCCGGGACATTAACACTGAAGCTTTCTTT.

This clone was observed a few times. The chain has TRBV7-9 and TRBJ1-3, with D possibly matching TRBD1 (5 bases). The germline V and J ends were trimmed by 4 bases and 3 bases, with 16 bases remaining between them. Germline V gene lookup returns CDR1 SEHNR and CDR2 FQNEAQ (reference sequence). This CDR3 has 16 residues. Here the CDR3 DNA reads TGTGCCAGCAGCTCTTTTGCGGGGCAAGGTGGAAACACCATATATTTT. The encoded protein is CASSSFAGQGGNTIYF.

The CDR3 DNA reads TGTGCCAGCAGAGACAGGGTTACCTATGGCTACACCTTC. This codes for CASRDRVTYGYTF. The chain has TRBV6-5 and TRBJ1-2; 7 nucleotides agree with TRBD1. This CDR3 contains 13 residues. V lost 6 bases, J lost 4 bases, and 5 bases stayed unmatched. Germline assignment: CDR1 MNHEY and CDR2 SVGAGI.

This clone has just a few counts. CDR3 sequence reads: CASSSGSGNEQFF. CDR3 DNA: TGCGCCAGCAGCTCGGGATCTGGCAATGAGCAGTTCTTC. The chain recombines TRBV5-1 with TRBJ2-1; possible D gene TRBD2, 5 bases. V was trimmed by 3 bases and J by 6 bases, leaving 10 bases between them. CDR1 and CDR2 (germline): SGHRS, YFSETQ. The CDR3 has 13 residues.

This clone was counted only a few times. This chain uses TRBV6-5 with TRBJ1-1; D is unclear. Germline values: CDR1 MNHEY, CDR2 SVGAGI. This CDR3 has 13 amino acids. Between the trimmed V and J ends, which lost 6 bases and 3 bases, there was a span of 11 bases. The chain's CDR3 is CASSRDIHTEAFF. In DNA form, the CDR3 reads TGTGCCAGCAGCCGCGACATCCACACTGAAGCTTTCTTT.

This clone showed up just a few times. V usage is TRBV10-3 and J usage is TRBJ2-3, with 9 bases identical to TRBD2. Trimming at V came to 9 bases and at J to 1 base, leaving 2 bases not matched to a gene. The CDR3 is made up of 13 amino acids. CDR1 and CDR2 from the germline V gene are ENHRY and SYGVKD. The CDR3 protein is CAISSGGTDTQYF. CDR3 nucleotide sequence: TGTGCCATTTCTAGCGGGGGCACAGATACGCAGTATTTT.

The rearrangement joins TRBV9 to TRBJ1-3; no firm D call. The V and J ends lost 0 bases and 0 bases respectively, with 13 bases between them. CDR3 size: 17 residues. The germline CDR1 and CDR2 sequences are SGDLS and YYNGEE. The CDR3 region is CASSVEAGTRSGNTIYF. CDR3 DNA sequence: TGTGCCAGCAGCGTAGAAGCAGGAACCCGCTCTGGAAACACCATATATTTT.

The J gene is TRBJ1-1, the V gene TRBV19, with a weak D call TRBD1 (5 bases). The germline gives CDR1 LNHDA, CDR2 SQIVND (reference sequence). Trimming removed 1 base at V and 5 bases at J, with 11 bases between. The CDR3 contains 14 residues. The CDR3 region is CASSIVAEGTEAFF. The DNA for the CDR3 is TGTGCCAGTAGTATAGTAGCGGAGGGGACTGAAGCTTTCTTT.

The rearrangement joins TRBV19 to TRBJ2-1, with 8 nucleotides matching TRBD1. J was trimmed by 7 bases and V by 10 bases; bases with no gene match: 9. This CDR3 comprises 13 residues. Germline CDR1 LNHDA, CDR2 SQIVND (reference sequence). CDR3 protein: CATRQGLLNEQFF. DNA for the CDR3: TGTGCCACTAGACAGGGGCTATTGAATGAGCAGTTCTTC.

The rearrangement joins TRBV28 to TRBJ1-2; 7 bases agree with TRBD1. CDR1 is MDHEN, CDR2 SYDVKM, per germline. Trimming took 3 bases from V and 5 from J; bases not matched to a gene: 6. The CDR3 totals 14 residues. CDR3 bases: TGTGCCAGCAGTTTGCTAGACAGGGAATATGGCTACACCTTC. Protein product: CASSLLDREYGYTF.

Written as DNA, the CDR3 is TGCGCCAGCAGCCAGACGGAGGGTAATCAGCCCCAGCATTTT. It specifies CASSQTEGNQPQHF. The chain links TRBV4-1 to TRBJ1-5; D call uncertain. Germline V lookup: CDR1 MGHRA, CDR2 YSYEKL. V gave up 3 bases and J gave up 4 bases, with 10 bases separating them. The CDR3 loop spans 14 amino acids.

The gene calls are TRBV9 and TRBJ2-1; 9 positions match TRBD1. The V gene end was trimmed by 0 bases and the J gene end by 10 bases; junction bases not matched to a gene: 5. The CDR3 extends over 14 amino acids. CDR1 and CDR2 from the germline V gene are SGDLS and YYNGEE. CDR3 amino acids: CASSVVGTGSEQFF. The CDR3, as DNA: TGTGCCAGCAGCGTAGTAGGGACAGGGAGCGAGCAGTTCTTC. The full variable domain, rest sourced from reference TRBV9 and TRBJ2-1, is DSGVTQTPKHLITATGQRVTLRCSPRSGDLSVYWYQQSLDQGLQFLIQYYNGEERAKGNILERFSAQQFPDLHSELNLSSLELGDSALYFCASSVVGTGSEQFFGPGTRLTVL.

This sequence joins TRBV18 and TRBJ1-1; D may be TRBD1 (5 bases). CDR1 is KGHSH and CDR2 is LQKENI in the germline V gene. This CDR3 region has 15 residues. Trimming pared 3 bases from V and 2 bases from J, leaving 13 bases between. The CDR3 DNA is TGTGCCAGCTCACCTATCCAGGGAATCAACACTGAAGCTTTCTTT. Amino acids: CASSPIQGINTEAFF.

CDR3 nucleotides: TGTGCCAGCAGTTTTTCCCCAGGGAATGAGCAGTTCTTC. Amino acid sequence: CASSFSPGNEQFF. The genes are TRBV27 and TRBJ2-1; TRBD1 might be the D (5 bases). Trimming stripped 3 bases from V and 7 bases from J, with 10 bases between. Per germline, CDR1 MNHEY and CDR2 SMNVEV (reference sequence). This CDR3 is 13 amino acids long.

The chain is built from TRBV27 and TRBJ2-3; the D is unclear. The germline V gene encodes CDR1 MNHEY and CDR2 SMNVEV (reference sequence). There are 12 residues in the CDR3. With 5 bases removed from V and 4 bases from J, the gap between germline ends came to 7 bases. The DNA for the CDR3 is TGTGCCAGCAGTCGCGTTCCAGATACGCAGTATTTT. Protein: CASSRVPDTQYF.

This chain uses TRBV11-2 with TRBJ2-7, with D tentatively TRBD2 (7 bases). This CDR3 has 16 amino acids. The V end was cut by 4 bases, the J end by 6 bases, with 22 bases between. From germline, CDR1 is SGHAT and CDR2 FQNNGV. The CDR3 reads CASSSPGGSGTREQYF. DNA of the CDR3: TGTGCCAGCAGCTCACCGGGGGGCTCAGGGACACGCGAGCAGTACTTC.

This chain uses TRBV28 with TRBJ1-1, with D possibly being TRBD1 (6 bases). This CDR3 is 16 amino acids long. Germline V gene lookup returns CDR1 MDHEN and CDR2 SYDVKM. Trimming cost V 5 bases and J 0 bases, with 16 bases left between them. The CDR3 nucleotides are TGTGCCAGCAGTCCCCCGGGACACATTATGAACACTGAAGCTTTCTTT. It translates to CASSPPGHIMNTEAFF.

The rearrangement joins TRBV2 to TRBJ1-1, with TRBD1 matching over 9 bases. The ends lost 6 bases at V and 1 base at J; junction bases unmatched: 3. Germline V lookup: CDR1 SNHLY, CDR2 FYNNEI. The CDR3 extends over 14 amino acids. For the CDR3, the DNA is TGTGCCAGCAGGCTACAGGGGGCGAACACTGAAGCTTTCTTT. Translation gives CASRLQGANTEAFF.

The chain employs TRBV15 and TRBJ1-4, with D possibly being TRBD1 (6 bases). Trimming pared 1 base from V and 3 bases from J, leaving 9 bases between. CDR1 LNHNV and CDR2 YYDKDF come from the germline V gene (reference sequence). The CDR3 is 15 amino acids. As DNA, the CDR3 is TGTGCCACCAGCAGAGTGGACAGTCCTAATGAAAAACTGTTTTTT. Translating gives CATSRVDSPNEKLFF.

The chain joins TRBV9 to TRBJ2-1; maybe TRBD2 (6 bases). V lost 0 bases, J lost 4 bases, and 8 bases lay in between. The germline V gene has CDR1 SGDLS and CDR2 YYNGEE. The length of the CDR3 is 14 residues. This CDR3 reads CASSVGLEYNEQFF. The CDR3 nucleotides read TGTGCCAGCAGCGTAGGACTAGAGTACAATGAGCAGTTCTTC.

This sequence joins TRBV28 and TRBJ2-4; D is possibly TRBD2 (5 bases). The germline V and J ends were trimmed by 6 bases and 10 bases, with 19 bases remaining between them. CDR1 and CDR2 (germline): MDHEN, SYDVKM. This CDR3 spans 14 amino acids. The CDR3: CASRHSGRGSIQYF. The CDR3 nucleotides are TGTGCCAGCAGACACAGCGGACGGGGATCAATTCAGTACTTC.

CDR3 amino acids: CATLLGQGEAFF. The CDR3 DNA sequence: TGTGCCACCCTTTTAGGACAGGGCGAAGCTTTCTTT. The chain joins TRBV28 to TRBJ1-1; 8 bases line up with TRBD1. V was clipped by 10 bases and J by 8 bases; unmatched bases: 9. Germline CDR1 is MDHEN and CDR2 is SYDVKM. The CDR3 totals 12 residues.